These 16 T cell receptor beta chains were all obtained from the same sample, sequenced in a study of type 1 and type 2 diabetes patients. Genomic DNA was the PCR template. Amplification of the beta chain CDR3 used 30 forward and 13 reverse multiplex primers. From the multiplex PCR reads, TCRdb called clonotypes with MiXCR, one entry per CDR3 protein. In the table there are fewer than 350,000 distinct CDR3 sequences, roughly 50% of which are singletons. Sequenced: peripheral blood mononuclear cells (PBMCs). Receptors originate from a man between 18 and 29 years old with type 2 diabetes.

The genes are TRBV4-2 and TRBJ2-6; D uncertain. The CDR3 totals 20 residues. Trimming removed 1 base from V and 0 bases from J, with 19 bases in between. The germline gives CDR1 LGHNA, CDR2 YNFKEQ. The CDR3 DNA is TGTGCCAGCAGCCAAGTAGGTCTCCGTGGCGTAATCTCTGGGGCCAACGTCCTGACTTTC. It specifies CASSQVGLRGVISGANVLTF.

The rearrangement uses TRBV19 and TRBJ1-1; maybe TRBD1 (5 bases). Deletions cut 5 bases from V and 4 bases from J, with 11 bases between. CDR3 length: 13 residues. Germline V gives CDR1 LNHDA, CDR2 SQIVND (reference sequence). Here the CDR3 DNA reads TGTGCCAGTAGTTTTTCCAGGGCCACTGAAGCTTTCTTT. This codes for CASSFSRATEAFF.

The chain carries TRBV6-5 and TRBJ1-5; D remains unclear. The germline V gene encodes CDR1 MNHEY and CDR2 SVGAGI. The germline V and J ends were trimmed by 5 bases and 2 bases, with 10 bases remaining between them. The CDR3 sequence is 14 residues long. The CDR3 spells CASSPAAGNQPQHF. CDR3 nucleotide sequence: TGTGCCAGCAGTCCGGCCGCGGGCAATCAGCCCCAGCATTTT.

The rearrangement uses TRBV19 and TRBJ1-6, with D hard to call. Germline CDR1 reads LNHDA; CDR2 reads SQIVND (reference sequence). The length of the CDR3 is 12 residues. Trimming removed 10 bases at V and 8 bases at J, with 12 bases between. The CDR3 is CANNGYDSPLHF. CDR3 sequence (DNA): TGTGCCAATAACGGGTATGATTCACCCCTCCACTTT.

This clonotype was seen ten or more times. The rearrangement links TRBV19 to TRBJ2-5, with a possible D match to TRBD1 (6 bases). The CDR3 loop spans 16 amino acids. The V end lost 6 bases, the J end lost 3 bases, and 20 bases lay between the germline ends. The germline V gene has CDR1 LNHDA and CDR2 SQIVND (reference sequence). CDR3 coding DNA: TGTGCCAGTAGAGACTACACAGGGACGGGTGAAGAGACCCAGTACTTC. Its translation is CASRDYTGTGEETQYF.

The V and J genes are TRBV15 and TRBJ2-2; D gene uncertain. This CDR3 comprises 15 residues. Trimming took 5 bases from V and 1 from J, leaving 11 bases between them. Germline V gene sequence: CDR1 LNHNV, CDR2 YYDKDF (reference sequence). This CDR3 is CATSLNLQNTGELFF. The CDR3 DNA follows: TGTGCCACCAGCCTTAATCTACAGAACACCGGGGAGCTGTTTTTT.

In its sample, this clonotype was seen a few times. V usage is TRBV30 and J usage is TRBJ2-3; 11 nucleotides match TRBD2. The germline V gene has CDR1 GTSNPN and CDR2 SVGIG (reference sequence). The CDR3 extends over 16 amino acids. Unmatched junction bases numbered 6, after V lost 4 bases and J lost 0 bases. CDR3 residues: CAWKRTSGSSTDTQYF. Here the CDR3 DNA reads TGTGCCTGGAAAAGGACTAGCGGGTCTAGCACAGATACGCAGTATTTT.

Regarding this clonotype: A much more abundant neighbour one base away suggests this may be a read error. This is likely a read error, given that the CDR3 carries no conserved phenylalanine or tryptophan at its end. CDR3 nucleotides: TGTGCCTGGAGTGTAACGGTGGATGAGCAGTTCTGC. It encodes CAWSVTVDEQFC. The chain carries TRBV30 and TRBJ2-1, with D unresolved. This CDR3 spans 12 amino acids. CDR1 is GTSNPN, CDR2 SVGIG, per germline (reference sequence). Deletions cut 0 bases from V and 8 bases from J, with 8 bases between.

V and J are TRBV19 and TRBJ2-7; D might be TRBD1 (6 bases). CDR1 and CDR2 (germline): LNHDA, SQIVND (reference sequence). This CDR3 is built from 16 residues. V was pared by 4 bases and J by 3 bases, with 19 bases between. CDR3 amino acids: CASSTHLQGPFYEQYF. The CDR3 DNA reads TGTGCCAGTAGTACGCACTTGCAGGGGCCCTTCTACGAGCAGTACTTC.

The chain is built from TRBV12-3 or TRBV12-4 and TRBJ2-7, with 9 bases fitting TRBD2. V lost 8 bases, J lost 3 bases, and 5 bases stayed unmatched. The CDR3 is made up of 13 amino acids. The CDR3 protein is CASGPAGGYEQYF. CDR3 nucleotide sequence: TGTGCCAGCGGTCCAGCGGGAGGCTACGAGCAGTACTTC.

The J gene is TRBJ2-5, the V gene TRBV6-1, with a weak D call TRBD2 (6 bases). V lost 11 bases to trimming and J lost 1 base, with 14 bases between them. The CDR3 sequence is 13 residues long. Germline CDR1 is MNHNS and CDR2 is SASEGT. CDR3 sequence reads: CAYAASAQETQYF. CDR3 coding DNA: TGTGCCTATGCCGCTAGCGCCCAAGAGACCCAGTACTTC.

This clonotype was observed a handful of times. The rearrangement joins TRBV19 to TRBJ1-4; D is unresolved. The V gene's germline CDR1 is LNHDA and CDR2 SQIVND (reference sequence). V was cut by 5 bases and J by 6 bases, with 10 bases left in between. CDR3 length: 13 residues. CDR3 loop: CASSWFDDEKLFF. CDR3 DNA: TGTGCCAGTAGTTGGTTCGATGATGAAAAACTGTTTTTT.

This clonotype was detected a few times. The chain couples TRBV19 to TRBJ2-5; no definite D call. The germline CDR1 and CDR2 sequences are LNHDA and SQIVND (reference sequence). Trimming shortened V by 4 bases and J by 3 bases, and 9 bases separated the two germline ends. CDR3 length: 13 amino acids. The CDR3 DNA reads TGTGCCAGTAGTAGTCGACCAGAAGAGACCCAGTACTTC. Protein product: CASSSRPEETQYF. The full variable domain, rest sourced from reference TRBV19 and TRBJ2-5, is DGGITQSPKYLFRKEGQNVTLSCEQNLNHDAMYWYRQDPGQGLRLIYYSQIVNDFQKGDIAEGYSVSREKKESFPLTVTSAQKNPTAFYLCASSSRPEETQYFGPGTRLLVL.

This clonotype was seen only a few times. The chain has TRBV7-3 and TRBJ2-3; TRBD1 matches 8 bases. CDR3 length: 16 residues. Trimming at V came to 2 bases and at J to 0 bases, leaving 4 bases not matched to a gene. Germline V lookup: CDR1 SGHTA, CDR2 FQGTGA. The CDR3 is CASSLGDRLSTDTQYF. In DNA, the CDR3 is TGTGCCAGCAGCTTAGGGGACAGGTTAAGCACAGATACGCAGTATTTT.

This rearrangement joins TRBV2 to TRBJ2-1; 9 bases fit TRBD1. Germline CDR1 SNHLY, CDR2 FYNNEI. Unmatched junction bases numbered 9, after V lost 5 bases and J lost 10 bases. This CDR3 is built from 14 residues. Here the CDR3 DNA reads TGTGCCAGCAGTACCGGGACAGGGTCAGGAGAGCAGTTCTTC. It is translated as CASSTGTGSGEQFF.

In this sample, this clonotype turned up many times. CDR3 nucleotide sequence: TGTGCCAGCAGTGAGGCTAGCAACGAGCAGTACTTC. Residues: CASSEASNEQYF. The chain is built from TRBV2 and TRBJ2-7, with D possibly TRBD2 on 5 matching bases. Per germline, CDR1 SNHLY and CDR2 FYNNEI. The CDR3 spans 12 residues. V was cut by 3 bases and J by 5 bases, with 8 bases left in between. Based on the CDR3 plus reference TRBV2 and TRBJ2-7, the full variable domain is EPEVTQTPSHQVTQMGQEVILRCVPISNHLYFYWYRQILGQKVEFLVSFYNNEISEKSEIFDDQFSVERPDGSNFTLKIRSTKLEDSAMYFCASSEASNEQYFGPGTRLTVT.